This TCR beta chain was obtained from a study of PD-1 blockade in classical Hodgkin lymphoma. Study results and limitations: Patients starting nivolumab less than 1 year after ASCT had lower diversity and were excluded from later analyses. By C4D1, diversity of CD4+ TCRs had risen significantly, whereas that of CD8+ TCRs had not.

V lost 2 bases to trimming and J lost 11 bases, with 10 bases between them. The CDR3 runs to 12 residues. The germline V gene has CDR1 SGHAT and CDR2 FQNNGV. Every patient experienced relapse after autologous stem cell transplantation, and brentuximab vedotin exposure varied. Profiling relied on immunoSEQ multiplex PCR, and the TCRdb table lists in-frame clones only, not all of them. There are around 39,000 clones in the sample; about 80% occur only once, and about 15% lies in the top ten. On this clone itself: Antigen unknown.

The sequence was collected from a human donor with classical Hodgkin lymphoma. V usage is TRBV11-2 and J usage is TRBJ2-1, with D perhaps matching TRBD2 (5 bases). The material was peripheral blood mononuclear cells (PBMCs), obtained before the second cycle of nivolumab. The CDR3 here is CASSLTGEKQFF. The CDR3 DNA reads TGTGCCAGCAGCTTAACTGGGGAGAAGCAGTTCTTC.